These 24 T cell receptor beta chains originate from one sample sequenced in a study of Ad26.COV2.S vaccination and SARS-CoV-2 variants. Treatment meaning: some 20 received Ad26.COV2.S at low or high dose, single or two shots; roughly five received placebo; per-sample allocation not given. All samples were drawn on day 63, counting from the first vaccine or placebo injection. Data came from immunoSEQ multiplex PCR; TCRdb stores just in-frame clones and leaves some out. The repertoire holds approximately 360,000 clones, with 83% as singletons. The specimen comprised peripheral blood, sampled in a trial of Ad26.COV2.S vaccine versus placebo. These receptors all come from a person aged 18 to 59 who received the Ad26.COV2.S COVID-19 vaccine or a placebo.

The rearrangement links TRBV10-3 to TRBJ1-1, with D possibly matching TRBD1 (5 bases). CDR1 ENHRY and CDR2 SYGVKD come from the germline V gene. The length of the CDR3 is 13 residues. V was pared by 6 bases and J by 5 bases, with 13 bases between. The CDR3, as DNA: TGTGCCATCAGGACGGGGGGGAGGACTGAAGCTTTCTTT. Encoded protein: CAIRTGGRTEAFF.

This sequence joins TRBV12-3 or TRBV12-4 and TRBJ2-3; D may be TRBD2 (6 bases). The CDR3 runs to 13 residues. The V end lost 5 bases, the J end lost 4 bases, and 10 bases lay between the germline ends. As DNA, the CDR3 is TGTGCCAGCAGTAGGACTACCCCAGATACGCAGTATTTT. Amino acid sequence: CASSRTTPDTQYF.

The rearrangement uses TRBV7-6 and TRBJ2-5; D unresolved. The germline V and J ends were trimmed by 0 bases and 5 bases, with 7 bases remaining between them. Germline V CDR1 and CDR2: SGHVS, FNYEAQ. The CDR3 is 13 amino acids. The CDR3 coding sequence is TGTGCCAGCAGCTTAGCGGTGAAGGAGACCCAGTACTTC. This sequence encodes CASSLAVKETQYF.

The rearrangement links TRBV10-1 to TRBJ2-1; no definite D call. This CDR3 contains 15 residues. V dropped 6 bases and J dropped 6 bases, with 18 bases sitting between them. Germline CDR1 and CDR2: WNHNN and SYGVQD (reference sequence). The CDR3 region is CASSLTRTVGNEQFF. The DNA for the CDR3 is TGCGCCAGCAGCCTTACGAGGACCGTTGGCAATGAGCAGTTCTTC.

The rearrangement links TRBV23-1 to TRBJ2-7, with D possibly being TRBD1 or TRBD2 (5 bases each). TRBV23-1 is classed as an ORF, of uncertain function. This CDR3 is built from 14 residues. The germline V and J ends were trimmed by 4 bases and 4 bases, with 14 bases remaining between them. The CDR3 spells CASSRGTAAYEQYF. The CDR3 DNA reads as TGCGCCAGCAGTCGTGGGACGGCCGCATACGAGCAGTACTTC.

The chain uses TRBV6-4 and TRBJ1-2; D is ambiguous. Germline values: CDR1 MRHNA, CDR2 SNTAGT. This CDR3 has 14 amino acids. Trimming removed 4 bases from V and 2 bases from J, with 11 bases in between. In nucleotides, the CDR3 is TGTGCCAGCAGTGCGGGGAGCGCGAACTATGGCTACACCTTC. Translated: CASSAGSANYGYTF.

This clone came up once. This sequence joins TRBV11-3 and TRBJ2-7, with D perhaps TRBD1 or TRBD2 (5 bases each). V was pared by 5 bases and J by 6 bases, with 23 bases between. This CDR3 is 16 amino acids long. Germline CDR1 reads SGHNT; CDR2 reads YENEEA. CDR3 coding DNA: TGTGCCAGCAGCCCAACTGAGAGGTGGGGGTATCCCGAGCAGTACTTC. Translation gives CASSPTERWGYPEQYF.

V is TRBV7-3 and J is TRBJ2-3, with no clear D. From germline, CDR1 is SGHTA and CDR2 FQGTGA. CDR3 length: 13 residues. With 8 bases removed from V and 12 bases from J, the gap between germline ends came to 21 bases. The CDR3 loop is CASSITHIRPQYF. The DNA of the CDR3 is TGTGCCAGCTCTATTACGCATATACGTCCCCAGTATTTT. The full variable domain, with the rest looked up from reference TRBV7-3 and TRBJ2-3, is GAGVSQTPSNKVTEKGKYVELRCDPISGHTALYWYRQSLGQGPEFLIYFQGTGAADDSGLPNDRFFAVRPEGSVSTLKIQRTERGDSAVYLCASSITHIRPQYFGPGTRLTVL.

The chain is built from TRBV11-3 and TRBJ2-7, with 9 nucleotides matching TRBD1. Per germline, CDR1 SGHNT and CDR2 YENEEA. V lost 9 bases, J lost 7 bases, and 10 bases stayed unmatched. The CDR3 has 13 amino acids. The CDR3 sequence is CASRDRVRGEQYF. The DNA of the CDR3 is TGTGCCAGTAGGGACAGGGTAAGGGGAGAGCAGTACTTC.

This rearrangement joins TRBV29-1 to TRBJ2-3; D perhaps matches TRBD1 (6 bases). Per the germline V gene, CDR1 is SQVTM and CDR2 is ANQGSEA. This CDR3 spans 14 amino acids. Trimming removed 7 bases at V and 2 bases at J, with 16 bases between. The CDR3 nucleotides read TGCAGCGCCCCCTCAGGGGTCCTCACAGATACGCAGTATTTT. This encodes CSAPSGVLTDTQYF.

CDR3 loop: CATSDPTTLGYNEQFF. The DNA of the CDR3 is TGTGCCACCAGTGACCCTACTACTCTAGGTTACAATGAGCAGTTCTTC. This chain joins TRBV24-1 and TRBJ2-1; D unclear. The germline gives CDR1 KGHDR, CDR2 SFDVKD. Trimming left V 4 bases short and J 4 bases short, with 16 bases between. This CDR3 spans 16 amino acids.

The chain joins TRBV3-1 (or the pseudogene TRBV3-2) to TRBJ1-6, with a possible D match to TRBD1 (6 bases). CDR1 LGHDT and CDR2 YNNKEL come from the germline V gene (reference sequence). Trimming shortened V by 4 bases and J by 9 bases, and 19 bases separated the two germline ends. This CDR3 has 16 amino acids. The CDR3 here is CASSPRTGGQGSPLHF. CDR3 coding DNA: TGTGCCAGCAGCCCCCGGACCGGGGGACAAGGTTCACCCCTCCACTTT.

This clone was picked up one time. V usage is TRBV9 and J usage is TRBJ2-3, with TRBD2 matching 11 bases. V gave up 1 base and J gave up 6 bases; unmatched junction bases: 4. The CDR3 length is 15 residues. Germline V lookup: CDR1 SGDLS, CDR2 YYNGEE. The CDR3 DNA reads TGTGCCAGCAGCGTAACTAGCGGGAGCGGGGATACGCAGTATTTT. It codes for CASSVTSGSGDTQYF. Combining the CDR3 with reference TRBV9 and TRBJ2-3 gives the whole variable domain DSGVTQTPKHLITATGQRVTLRCSPRSGDLSVYWYQQSLDQGLQFLIQYYNGEERAKGNILERFSAQQFPDLHSELNLSSLELGDSALYFCASSVTSGSGDTQYFGPGTRLTVL.

This sequence joins TRBV4-3 and TRBJ2-3, with TRBD2 identical over 8 bases. Germline values: CDR1 LGHNA, CDR2 YSLEER. The CDR3 contains 17 residues. With V trimmed by 0 bases and J by 3 bases, 8 bases remained unmatched. The CDR3 loop reads CASSQDSGRGVTDTQYF. Written as DNA, the CDR3 is TGCGCCAGCAGCCAAGATAGCGGGCGGGGGGTGACAGATACGCAGTATTTT.

CDR3 nucleotide sequence: TGTGCCAGCGCGGGGGAGAGGGGGAACTATGGCTACACCTTC. Translated, it gives CASAGERGNYGYTF. This chain links TRBV19 with TRBJ1-2; maybe TRBD1 (6 bases). This CDR3 is 14 amino acids long. Deletions cut 9 bases from V and 2 bases from J, with 16 bases between. Germline values: CDR1 LNHDA, CDR2 SQIVND (reference sequence).

The rearrangement links TRBV20-1 to TRBJ2-5; D is unclear. Trimming removed 3 bases at V and 5 bases at J, with 7 bases between. This CDR3 has 11 residues. CDR1 and CDR2 (germline): DFQATT, SNEGSKA (reference sequence). In DNA, the CDR3 is TGCAGTGCTAGGGCTGGGGAGACCCAGTACTTC. It codes for CSARAGETQYF.

This chain uses TRBV5-4 with TRBJ2-1; D is uncertain. The V and J ends lost 4 bases and 9 bases respectively, with 14 bases between them. The length of the CDR3 is 13 residues. Germline lookup yields CDR1 SGHNT and CDR2 YYREEE (reference sequence). Written as DNA, the CDR3 is TGTGCCAGCAGCCGTTTCGGACCGGGTGAGCAGTTCTTC. This translates into CASSRFGPGEQFF. Together with reference TRBV5-4 and TRBJ2-1, the CDR3 gives the full variable domain: ETGVTQSPTHLIKTRGQQVTLRCSSQSGHNTVSWYQQALGQGPQFIFQYYREEENGRGNFPPRFSGLQFPNYSSELNVNALELDDSALYLCASSRFGPGEQFFGPGTRLTVL.

This clone was counted only a few times. This chain links TRBV27 with TRBJ2-2; the D is unclear. From germline, CDR1 is MNHEY and CDR2 SMNVEV (reference sequence). This CDR3 is 14 amino acids long. V shed 2 bases and J shed 6 bases, with 10 bases lying between them. DNA of the CDR3: TGTGCCAGCAGTTTAAGTGTTTCCGCCGGGGAGCTGTTTTTT. This codes for CASSLSVSAGELFF.

Concerning this clone itself: The same CDR3 is also encoded by other DNA sequences in this sample. The chain links TRBV3-1 (or the pseudogene TRBV3-2) to TRBJ2-5; D gene unclear. CDR3 length: 13 residues. Germline values: CDR1 LGHDT, CDR2 YNNKEL (reference sequence). The V end was cut by 1 base, the J end by 3 bases, with 6 bases between. This CDR3 reads CASSQGPEETQYF. CDR3 sequence (DNA): TGTGCCAGCAGCCAAGGGCCTGAAGAGACCCAGTACTTC.

The V gene is TRBV4-3, the J gene TRBJ1-2; D unresolved. V was cut by 0 bases and J by 4 bases, with 18 bases left in between. Germline loops: CDR1 LGHNA, CDR2 YSLEER. This CDR3 has 17 amino acids. CDR3 loop: CASSQDLRAPGVYGYTF. The CDR3 bases are TGCGCCAGCAGCCAAGATCTGAGAGCTCCCGGAGTCTATGGCTACACCTTC.

The rearrangement uses TRBV4-1 and TRBJ2-1, with D hard to call. V was pared by 1 base and J by 0 bases, with 10 bases between. Germline V lookup: CDR1 MGHRA, CDR2 YSYEKL. CDR3 length: 16 residues. The CDR3 DNA is TGCGCCAGCAGCCAAGTCGCGCGTAGCTCCTACAATGAGCAGTTCTTC. Protein sequence: CASSQVARSSYNEQFF.

The rearrangement uses TRBV3-1 (or the pseudogene TRBV3-2) and TRBJ2-7; D unresolved. Germline V CDR1 and CDR2: LGHDT, YNNKEL (reference sequence). This CDR3 is 14 amino acids long. V was cut by 3 bases and J by 9 bases, with 18 bases left in between. The CDR3 coding sequence is TGTGCCAGCAGCCACCACCCCGGCGCCGGCGGGCAGTACTTC. It encodes CASSHHPGAGGQYF.

The gene calls are TRBV27 and TRBJ2-3; a possible D gene is TRBD2 (6 bases). The germline CDR1 and CDR2 sequences are MNHEY and SMNVEV (reference sequence). The CDR3 length is 16 residues. V dropped 8 bases and J dropped 0 bases, with 18 bases sitting between them. The CDR3 here is CASRSQLATSTDTQYF. The CDR3 nucleotides read TGTGCCAGCCGATCACAACTAGCAACTAGCACAGATACGCAGTATTTT.

A single count supports this clone. The chain carries TRBV7-2 and TRBJ2-3, with 9 positions matching TRBD2. The germline V gene has CDR1 SGHTA and CDR2 FQGNSA. Trimming removed 2 bases from V and 6 bases from J; junction bases left unmatched: 9. There are 16 residues in the CDR3. CDR3 protein: CASSLSSGGGADTQYF. In DNA, the CDR3 is TGTGCCAGCAGCTTAAGTTCTGGCGGGGGGGCTGATACGCAGTATTTT.